A selection of T cell receptor beta chains follows, all from one sample in a study of cytomegalovirus exposure and HLA in healthy donors. Measured with immunoSEQ multiplex PCR; TCRdb has only the in-frame clones, and not every one. The sample consists of 95,000 to 150,000 clones, about 94% of them appearing once. The sequenced material came from PBMCs. These receptors came from a young woman in good health and CMV-seronegative. CDR3s include the opening cysteine and the closing phenylalanine or tryptophan. The D gene is left open where the match is weak. Size is stated for part of the rows, as once, few or many counts, or as a class when the clone is expanded.

clone size: NA
V gene: TRBV25-1
CDR3 length: 16
J gene: TRBJ1-4
D gene: TRBD1
CDR3 protein: CASSHSPGQGGEKLFF
CDR3 DNA: TGTGCCAGCAGTCATTCACCGGGACAGGGCGGTGAAAAACTGTTTTTT

clone size: NA
V gene: TRBV7-2
CDR3 length: 12
J gene: TRBJ2-7
D gene: NA
CDR3 protein: CASSFLSHEQYF
CDR3 DNA: TGTGCCAGCAGCTTTTTATCCCACGAGCAGTACTTC

clone size: NA
V gene: TRBV4-1
CDR3 length: 17
J gene: TRBJ2-3
D gene: NA
CDR3 protein: CASSQFFGGPSTDTQYF
CDR3 DNA: TGCGCCAGCAGCCAATTCTTCGGGGGGCCTAGCACAGATACGCAGTATTTT

clone size: NA
V gene: TRBV5-5
CDR3 length: 13
J gene: TRBJ1-2
D gene: TRBD1
CDR3 protein: CASSADRGLGYTF
CDR3 DNA: TGTGCCAGCAGCGCGGACAGGGGATTGGGCTACACCTTC

clone size: NA
V gene: TRBV30
CDR3 length: 12
J gene: TRBJ2-1
D gene: NA
CDR3 protein: CAWSVQYNEQFF
CDR3 DNA: TGTGCCTGGAGTGTACAATACAATGAGCAGTTCTTC

clone size: NA
V gene: TRBV2
CDR3 length: 16
J gene: TRBJ1-5
D gene: NA
CDR3 protein: CASSEAPWEGGTPQHF
CDR3 DNA: TGTGCCAGCAGTGAAGCCCCGTGGGAGGGGGGGACGCCCCAGCATTTT

clone size: NA
V gene: TRBV9
CDR3 length: 14
J gene: TRBJ2-3
D gene: TRBD1
CDR3 protein: CASSARTGEDTQYF
CDR3 DNA: TGTGCCAGCAGCGCCCGGACAGGGGAAGATACGCAGTATTTT

clone size: NA
V gene: TRBV10-1
CDR3 length: 15
J gene: TRBJ2-1
D gene: TRBD1
CDR3 protein: CASSETGTGKNEQFF
CDR3 DNA: TGCGCCAGCAGTGAGACCGGGACAGGGAAGAATGAGCAGTTCTTC

clone size: NA
V gene: TRBV7-8
CDR3 length: 13
J gene: TRBJ1-2
D gene: NA
CDR3 protein: CASSLLSNYGYTF
CDR3 DNA: TGTGCCAGCAGCTTACTGTCCAACTATGGCTACACCTTC

clone size: NA
V gene: TRBV5-4
CDR3 length: 13
J gene: TRBJ2-7
D gene: TRBD1
CDR3 protein: CAGGTGEWYEQYF
CDR3 DNA: TGTGCCGGGGGGACAGGGGAATGGTACGAGCAGTACTTC

clone size: NA
V gene: TRBV7-9
CDR3 length: 16
J gene: TRBJ2-5
D gene: NA
CDR3 protein: CASSLYGQSLQETQYF
CDR3 DNA: TGTGCCAGCAGCTTATACGGACAGAGCCTTCAAGAGACCCAGTACTTC

clone size: NA
V gene: TRBV28
CDR3 length: 15
J gene: TRBJ1-5
D gene: NA
CDR3 protein: CASSFRAKGNQPQHF
CDR3 DNA: TGTGCCAGCAGTTTCAGGGCAAAGGGCAATCAGCCCCAGCATTTT

clone size: NA
V gene: TRBV2
CDR3 length: 15
J gene: TRBJ1-2
D gene: NA
CDR3 protein: CATEREGDYLYGYTF
CDR3 DNA: TGTGCCACAGAAAGAGAAGGGGACTATCTTTATGGCTACACCTTC

clone size: NA
V gene: TRBV7-2
CDR3 length: 18
J gene: TRBJ1-3
D gene: TRBD1
CDR3 protein: CASSLVGTGGSAGNTIYF
CDR3 DNA: TGTGCCAGCAGCTTAGTAGGGACAGGGGGTAGCGCTGGAAACACCATATATTTT

clone size: once
V gene: TRBV7-3
CDR3 length: 13
J gene: TRBJ1-1
D gene: NA
CDR3 protein: CASSSGGGGEAFF
CDR3 DNA: TGTGCCAGCAGCTCCGGGGGAGGAGGAGAAGCTTTCTTT

clone size: NA
V gene: TRBV18
CDR3 length: 15
J gene: TRBJ1-3
D gene: NA
CDR3 protein: CASSPAVIVGNTIYF
CDR3 DNA: TGTGCCAGCTCACCGGCCGTGATCGTTGGAAACACCATATATTTT

clone size: NA
V gene: TRBV5-1
CDR3 length: 15
J gene: TRBJ1-5
D gene: TRBD1
CDR3 protein: CASSLTGDSNQPQHF
CDR3 DNA: TGCGCCAGCAGCTTGACAGGGGATAGCAATCAGCCCCAGCATTTT